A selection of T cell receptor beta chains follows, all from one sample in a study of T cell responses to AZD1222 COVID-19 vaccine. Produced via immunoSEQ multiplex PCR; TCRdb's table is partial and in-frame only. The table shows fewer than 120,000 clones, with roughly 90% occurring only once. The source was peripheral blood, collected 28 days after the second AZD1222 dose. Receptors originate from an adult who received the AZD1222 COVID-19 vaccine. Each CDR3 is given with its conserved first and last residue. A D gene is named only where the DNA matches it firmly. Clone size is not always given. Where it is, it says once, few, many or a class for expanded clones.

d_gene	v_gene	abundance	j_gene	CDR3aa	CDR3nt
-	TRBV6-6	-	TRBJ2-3	CASKRKFADTQYF	TGTGCCAGCAAGAGAAAGTTCGCAGATACGCAGTATTTT
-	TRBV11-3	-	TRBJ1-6	CASSFQGNSPLHF	TGTGCCAGCAGCTTTCAGGGGAATTCACCCCTCCACTTT
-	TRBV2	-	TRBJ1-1	CATTMSGGTEAFF	TGTGCCACCACTATGTCCGGGGGTACTGAAGCTTTCTTT
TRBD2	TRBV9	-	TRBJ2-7	CASSVESGLAGLVKQYF	TGTGCCAGCAGCGTAGAGTCGGGACTAGCGGGTCTAGTGAAGCAGTACTTC
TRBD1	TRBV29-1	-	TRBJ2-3	CSVEMEDRVDTQYF	TGCAGCGTTGAAATGGAGGACAGGGTAGATACGCAGTATTTT
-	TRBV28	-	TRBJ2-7	CASGYEQYF	TGTGCCTCGGGGTACGAGCAGTACTTC
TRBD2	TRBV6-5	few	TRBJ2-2	CASSPGEGEFGELFF	TGTGCCAGCAGCCCCGGGGAGGGTGAATTCGGGGAGCTGTTTTTT
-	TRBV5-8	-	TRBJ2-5	CASSLWGSQETQYF	TGTGCCAGCAGCTTATGGGGCAGTCAAGAGACCCAGTACTTC
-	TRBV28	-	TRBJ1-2	CASSSGGRGYGYTF	TGTGCCAGCAGTTCGGGTGGCAGGGGATACGGCTACACCTTC
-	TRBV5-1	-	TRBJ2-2	CASSPEPRPGELFF	TGCGCCAGCAGCCCCGAGCCCCGGCCCGGGGAGCTGTTTTTT
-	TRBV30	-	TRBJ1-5	CAWSPGQYNQPQHF	TGTGCCTGGAGTCCGGGACAATACAATCAGCCCCAGCATTTT
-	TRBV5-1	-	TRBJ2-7	CASSVNYEQYF	TGCGCCAGCAGCGTGAACTACGAGCAGTACTTC
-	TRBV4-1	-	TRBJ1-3	CASSESGGGPNF	TGCGCCAGCAGCGAATCCGGGGGTGGCCCCAATTTT
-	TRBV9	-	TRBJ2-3	CASSKGIDTQYF	TGTGCCAGCAGCAAAGGCATTGATACGCAGTATTTT
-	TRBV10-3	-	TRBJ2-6	CAITDTGTGANVLTF	TGTGCCATCACGGATACAGGGACTGGGGCCAACGTCCTGACTTTC
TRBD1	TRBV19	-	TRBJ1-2	CASRRTGDENYGYTF	TGTGCCAGTAGGAGGACAGGGGACGAGAACTATGGCTACACCTTC
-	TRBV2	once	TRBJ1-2	CASSLFLSGEVGYTF	TGTGCCAGCAGCCTCTTTTTATCAGGGGAGGTTGGCTACACCTTC
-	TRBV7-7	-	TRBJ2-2	CASSLSGTNTGELFF	TGTGCTAGCAGCTTATCGGGAACGAACACCGGGGAGCTGTTTTTT
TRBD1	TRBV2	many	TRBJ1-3	CASSLGQGAPGNTIYF	TGTGCCAGCAGTTTAGGACAGGGGGCGCCGGGAAACACCATATATTTT
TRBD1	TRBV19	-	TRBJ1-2	CASSIESTGQGARGYGYTF	TGTGCCAGTAGTATAGAGAGCACGGGACAGGGGGCGCGAGGCTATGGCTACACCTTC
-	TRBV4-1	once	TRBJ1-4	CASSQSRGATNEKLFF	TGCGCCAGCAGCCAATCAAGGGGTGCAACTAATGAAAAACTGTTTTTT
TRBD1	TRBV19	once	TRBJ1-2	CASSSTGTALYGYTF	TGTGCCAGTAGTTCTACCGGGACAGCACTATATGGCTACACCTTC
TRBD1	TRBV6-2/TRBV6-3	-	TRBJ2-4	CASSYDRGNIQYF	TGTGCCAGCAGTTACGACAGGGGGAACATTCAGTACTTC
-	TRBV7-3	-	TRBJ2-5	CASSLTGVETQYF	TGTGCCAGCAGCTTAACCGGGGTCGAGACCCAGTACTTC
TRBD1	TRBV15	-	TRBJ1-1	CATSRDRGSNTEAFF	TGTGCCACCAGCAGGGACAGGGGGTCCAACACTGAAGCTTTCTTT
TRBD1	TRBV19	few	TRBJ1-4	CASSISGTENEKLFF	TGTGCCAGTAGTATTTCCGGGACAGAGAATGAAAAACTGTTTTTT
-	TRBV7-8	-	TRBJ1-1	CASSSSGGPNTEAFF	TGTGCCAGCAGCTCATCGGGGGGACCGAACACTGAAGCTTTCTTT
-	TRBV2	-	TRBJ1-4	CASSDRRENEKLFF	TGTGCCAGCAGTGATAGAAGGGAAAATGAAAAACTGTTTTTT
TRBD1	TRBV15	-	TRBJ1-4	CATQGQGSEKLFF	TGTGCCACCCAAGGACAGGGAAGTGAAAAACTGTTTTTT
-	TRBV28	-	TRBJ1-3	CASSYRGTIYF	TGTGCCAGCAGTTACCGAGGCACCATATATTTT
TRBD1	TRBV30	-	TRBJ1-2	CAWRGPGQGRQNGYTF	TGTGCCTGGAGGGGACCGGGACAGGGGAGGCAAAATGGCTACACCTTC
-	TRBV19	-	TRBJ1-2	CASSIGGGYGYTF	TGTGCCAGTAGTATCGGTGGCGGATACGGCTACACCTTC
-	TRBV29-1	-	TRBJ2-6	CSVEAGSGANVLTF	TGCAGCGTTGAAGCGGGTTCTGGGGCCAACGTCCTGACTTTC
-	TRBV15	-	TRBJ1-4	CATSRDGAAQREKLFF	TGTGCCACCAGCAGAGATGGGGCAGCCCAGCGGGAAAAACTGTTTTTT
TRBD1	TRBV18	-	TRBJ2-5	CASSPGQHQETQYF	TGTGCCAGCTCACCGGGACAGCACCAAGAGACCCAGTACTTC
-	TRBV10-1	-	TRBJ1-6	CASSEEGSSYNSPLHF	TGCGCCAGCAGTGAAGAGGGGAGCTCCTATAATTCACCCCTCCACTTT
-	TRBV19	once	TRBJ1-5	CASTPEAGPNQPQHF	TGTGCCAGTACTCCCGAGGCGGGCCCTAATCAGCCCCAGCATTTT
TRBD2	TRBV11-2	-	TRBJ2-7	CASSLGGSVSYEQYF	TGTGCCAGCAGCTTGGGAGGGTCTGTCTCCTACGAGCAGTACTTC